The 24 T cell receptor beta chains below were found in one sample sequenced in a study of T cell responses to AZD1222 COVID-19 vaccine. Profiling relied on immunoSEQ multiplex PCR, and the TCRdb table lists in-frame clones only, not all of them. Here the sample spans fewer than 200,000 clones, around 90% being singletons. The sequences come from peripheral blood, collected on day 0 of AZD1222 vaccination. These receptors all stem from an adult in good health.

This clone was seen more than once but under ten times. The CDR3 DNA reads as TGTGCCAGCAGCATCAGGACAGTCGATGGCTACACCTTC. Its protein product is CASSIRTVDGYTF. V and J are TRBV7-9 and TRBJ1-2; D perhaps matches TRBD1 (6 bases). Germline V lookup: CDR1 SEHNR, CDR2 FQNEAQ (reference sequence). V was cut by 5 bases and J by 6 bases, with 13 bases left in between. This CDR3 region has 13 residues.

A few counts support this clone. The gene calls are TRBV27 and TRBJ2-1; D could derive from TRBD1 or TRBD2 (5 bases each). Trimming took 2 bases from V and 0 from J, leaving 8 bases between them. Germline CDR1 and CDR2: MNHEY and SMNVEV (reference sequence). The CDR3 is made up of 15 amino acids. CDR3 sequence (DNA): TGTGCCAGCAGTTTAATGGGACCCTCCTACAATGAGCAGTTCTTC. Protein sequence: CASSLMGPSYNEQFF.

The chain carries TRBV14 and TRBJ2-3, with TRBD1 as a possible D gene (6 bases). This CDR3 has 18 residues. The germline CDR1 and CDR2 sequences are SGHDN and FVKESK. V dropped 0 bases and J dropped 6 bases, with 22 bases sitting between them. The CDR3 protein is CASSQDTRFGGSGDTQYF. Written as DNA, the CDR3 is TGTGCCAGCAGCCAAGATACGCGGTTTGGGGGCAGTGGGGATACGCAGTATTTT.

This clone was detected once. The rearrangement joins TRBV5-1 to TRBJ2-5, with D possibly TRBD2 on 6 matching bases. Trimming took 1 base from V and 6 from J, leaving 13 bases between them. The CDR3 is 14 amino acids. The germline V gene has CDR1 SGHRS and CDR2 YFSETQ. The CDR3 reads CASSLSAGSKTQYF. DNA of the CDR3: TGCGCCAGCAGCTTGAGTGCGGGATCAAAGACCCAGTACTTC.

The CDR3 loop is CASSPDRTRNSPLHF. In DNA, the CDR3 is TGTGCCAGCAGCCCGGACAGGACGAGGAATTCACCCCTCCACTTT. The chain carries TRBV4-2 and TRBJ1-6, with 7 bases that match TRBD1. The germline V gene has CDR1 LGHNA and CDR2 YNFKEQ. After removal of 4 bases from V and 7 bases from J, the junction contained 7 bases not matched to a gene. The CDR3 extends over 15 amino acids.

The chain has TRBV10-3 and TRBJ1-5, with unresolved D. Germline V lookup: CDR1 ENHRY, CDR2 SYGVKD. The length of the CDR3 is 15 residues. The ends were cut back, 0 bases at V and 2 bases at J, with 8 bases in the middle. The DNA for the CDR3 is TGTGCCATCAGTGAGTCGGAGCGGGGCAATCAGCCCCAGCATTTT. This sequence encodes CAISESERGNQPQHF.

The chain couples TRBV2 to TRBJ1-5; D is ambiguous. This CDR3 is 13 amino acids long. Trimming pared 2 bases from V and 4 bases from J, leaving 6 bases between. Germline-derived CDR1 and CDR2 are SNHLY and FYNNEI. The CDR3 nucleotides are TGTGCCAGCAGTGAATTATGGAATCAGCCCCAGCATTTT. Amino acids: CASSELWNQPQHF. Combining the CDR3 with reference TRBV2 and TRBJ1-5 gives the whole variable domain EPEVTQTPSHQVTQMGQEVILRCVPISNHLYFYWYRQILGQKVEFLVSFYNNEISEKSEIFDDQFSVERPDGSNFTLKIRSTKLEDSAMYFCASSELWNQPQHFGDGTRLSIL.

This chain joins TRBV9 and TRBJ2-5; 7 positions match TRBD2. This CDR3 is built from 15 residues. V lost 0 bases to trimming and J lost 1 base; unmatched junction nucleotides: 3. Germline CDR1 is SGDLS and CDR2 is YYNGEE. CDR3 bases: TGTGCCAGCAGCGTAGGCGGGGGTGTCCAAGAGACCCAGTACTTC. Residues: CASSVGGGVQETQYF. The full variable domain, completed using reference TRBV9 and TRBJ2-5, is DSGVTQTPKHLITATGQRVTLRCSPRSGDLSVYWYQQSLDQGLQFLIQYYNGEERAKGNILERFSAQQFPDLHSELNLSSLELGDSALYFCASSVGGGVQETQYFGPGTRLLVL.

The chain uses TRBV3-1 (or the pseudogene TRBV3-2) and TRBJ2-1, with D perhaps matching TRBD2 (6 bases). This CDR3 is built from 14 residues. V was pared by 3 bases and J by 8 bases, with 14 bases between. The germline CDR1 and CDR2 sequences are LGHDT and YNNKEL (reference sequence). The DNA for the CDR3 is TGTGCCAGCAGCCAGGGCGGGATTAACTATGAGCAGTTCTTC. This translates into CASSQGGINYEQFF.

The CDR3 sequence: CASSPRRGKHEAFF. As DNA, the CDR3 is TGTGCCAGCAGCCCCCGGAGGGGGAAACATGAAGCTTTCTTT. This rearrangement joins TRBV7-2 to TRBJ1-1; D might be TRBD1 (6 bases). Between the trimmed V and J ends, which lost 5 bases and 7 bases, there was a span of 17 bases. The germline gives CDR1 SGHTA, CDR2 FQGNSA. There are 14 residues in the CDR3.

J is TRBJ1-4 and V is TRBV27; no reliable D call. Germline CDR1 and CDR2: MNHEY and SMNVEV (reference sequence). Deletions cut 2 bases from V and 8 bases from J, with 12 bases between. The CDR3 consists of 14 residues. CDR3 in amino acids: CASSLGTLGEKLFF. In DNA, the CDR3 is TGTGCCAGCAGTTTAGGAACTCTAGGCGAAAAACTGTTTTTT.

This clone was found once. Other DNA sequences in this sample translate to the same CDR3. V gene TRBV3-1 (or the pseudogene TRBV3-2) combines with J gene TRBJ1-3; D not certain. The CDR3 is 13 residues long. The V gene lost 3 bases and the J gene lost 4 bases, with 7 bases spanning the gap. Germline CDR1 LGHDT, CDR2 YNNKEL (reference sequence). The chain's CDR3 is CASSQRAGNTIYF. As DNA, the CDR3 is TGTGCCAGCAGCCAGAGGGCGGGAAACACCATATATTTT.

In DNA form, the CDR3 reads TGTGCCAGTAGTATAGGAGGTCCAGGGGGTCAGCCCCAGCATTTT. This sequence encodes CASSIGGPGGQPQHF. This chain links TRBV19 with TRBJ1-5; 7 nucleotides match TRBD1. Unmatched junction bases numbered 6, after V lost 1 base and J lost 6 bases. In germline, CDR1 is LNHDA, CDR2 SQIVND (reference sequence). This CDR3 region has 15 residues.

This clone is a singleton in its sample. This chain joins TRBV18 and TRBJ1-2; TRBD1 matches at 8 bases. Trimming at V came to 2 bases and at J to 0 bases, leaving 5 bases not matched to a gene. The germline V gene has CDR1 KGHSH and CDR2 LQKENI. The CDR3 contains 16 residues. CDR3 sequence reads: CASSPSAGGANYGYTF. CDR3 nucleotide sequence: TGTGCCAGCTCACCATCGGCAGGGGGCGCTAACTATGGCTACACCTTC.

This chain joins TRBV6-1 and TRBJ1-6, with D perhaps TRBD1 (5 bases). Trimming took off 3 bases at V and 3 bases at J, with 18 bases between the two ends. Looked up from germline, CDR1 is MNHNS and CDR2 is SASEGT. The CDR3 is made up of 18 amino acids. CDR3 in amino acids: CASSDVHRRGDYNSPLHF. The CDR3 bases are TGTGCCAGCAGTGACGTCCATCGGCGAGGGGACTATAATTCACCCCTCCACTTT.

The chain combines TRBV4-1 with TRBJ2-3; 12 bases line up with TRBD2. Unmatched junction bases numbered 3, after V lost 1 base and J lost 4 bases. The CDR3 contains 16 residues. Germline V gene data show CDR1 as MGHRA and CDR2 as YSYEKL. CDR3 residues: CASSQGTSGMADTQYF. In nucleotides, the CDR3 is TGCGCCAGCAGCCAAGGGACTAGCGGGATGGCAGATACGCAGTATTTT.

The chain couples TRBV5-1 to TRBJ1-2; TRBD1 matches at 10 bases. Germline-derived CDR1 and CDR2 are SGHRS and YFSETQ. The CDR3 loop spans 18 amino acids. The J segment lost 3 bases and the V segment lost 4 bases, leaving 15 bases of the junction unmatched. The CDR3 coding sequence is TGCGCCAGCAGCCTGAACCCGGGACAGGGGAGGCAGGACTATGGCTACACCTTC. Its translation: CASSLNPGQGRQDYGYTF.

The gene calls are TRBV12-5 and TRBJ2-1; D remains unclear. The CDR3 length is 12 residues. Deletions cut 5 bases from V and 3 bases from J, with 5 bases between. CDR1 is LGHNT, CDR2 FRNRAP, per germline. CDR3 bases: TGTGCTAGTGGTCGATACTACAATGAGCAGTTCTTC. Its protein product is CASGRYYNEQFF.

The J gene is TRBJ1-4, the V gene TRBV25-1; D might be TRBD1 (5 bases). V was cut by 3 bases and J by 13 bases, with 12 bases left in between. The germline CDR1 and CDR2 sequences are MGHDK and SYGVNS. This CDR3 region has 12 residues. The DNA of the CDR3 is TGTGCCAGCAGTGATAGTGTACAGGCACTGTTTTTT. Protein product: CASSDSVQALFF.

This clone was detected a few times. The J gene is TRBJ1-1, the V gene TRBV2, with D hard to call. Germline loops: CDR1 SNHLY, CDR2 FYNNEI. V lost 6 bases and J lost 1, with 9 bases in between. This CDR3 is 13 amino acids long. Written as DNA, the CDR3 is TGTGCCAGCAGGAAGGGAGGGAACACTGAAGCTTTCTTT. Translated, it gives CASRKGGNTEAFF.

In regard to this clone: A read error may account for a junction end that differs from germline. This chain connects TRBV2 to TRBJ2-7; D is uncertain. The germline V gene encodes CDR1 SNHLY and CDR2 FYNNEI. The CDR3 runs to 11 residues. The CDR3 nucleotides are TGTGCCAGCAGTGAACAGATCCACTACCACTTC. Encoded protein: CASSEQIHYHF.

Of note for this clone: The identical CDR3 is also encoded by other nucleotide sequences in the sample. The rearrangement joins TRBV27 to TRBJ2-7; the match to TRBD2 covers 7 bases. The trim removed 3 bases at V and 3 bases at J, leaving 2 bases unmatched. The CDR3 loop spans 13 amino acids. Germline V gene sequence: CDR1 MNHEY, CDR2 SMNVEV (reference sequence). The CDR3 loop is CASSLTGGYEQYF. DNA of the CDR3: TGTGCCAGCAGTTTGACGGGAGGCTACGAGCAGTACTTC.

The rearrangement joins TRBV5-4 to TRBJ2-7; 7 bases align to TRBD1. CDR3 length: 12 amino acids. CDR1 is SGHNT, CDR2 YYREEE, per germline (reference sequence). V lost 4 bases, J lost 3 bases, and 1 base stayed unmatched. The CDR3 DNA is TGTGCCAGCAGCCGACAGGGCTACGAGCAGTACTTC. Its translation: CASSRQGYEQYF.

The rearrangement links TRBV14 to TRBJ1-3; no definite D call. CDR1 and CDR2 (germline): SGHDN, FVKESK. The germline V and J ends were trimmed by 2 bases and 0 bases, with 11 bases remaining between them. This CDR3 contains 16 residues. The CDR3 nucleotides are TGTGCCAGCAGCCAACGGGAGGGCTTCTCTGGAAACACCATATATTTT. Protein product: CASSQREGFSGNTIYF.